This TCR beta chain was recorded in a study of blood T cell repertoires in COVID-19 (dated by TCRdb to 2018 to 2020). As for the study more broadly: Collaborator samples came from the United States, Italy and Spain and covered acute and convalescent phases of COVID-19. The prospective study material was composed of cDNA or gDNA derived from T cells, B-cell-depleted T cells, or PBMCs. The repertoires were made available in a free public database intended to serve as a resource for research on the immune response to SARS-CoV-2. Sample metadata almost always included a de-identified subject ID, COVID-19 status, age in years and sex. Where available, HLA class I and class II types were obtained from metadata supplied by the sample provider rather than from assay-based typing. The dataset comprised deeply sampled blood TCRbeta repertoires from subjects exposed to, actively infected with, or recovered from COVID-19. Samples were obtained from the ongoing ImmuneRACE study (first 160 participants) and from about 1,300 subjects provided by 6 global collaborators. The research as a whole found: The amount of clinical and demographic metadata varied by source and participant and was provided uncurated.

From cysteine to phenylalanine, the CDR3 is 14 amino acids long. Here the CDR3 DNA is all that survives: 42 bases in frame from base 1. CDR1 is given as SGHDN and CDR2 as FVKESK, both from the germline V gene. The germline V end is reduced by 6 bases and the J end by 8 bases; junction bases left unmatched: 8. TCRbeta CDR3 regions were amplified from genomic DNA using the immunoSEQ Assay, a bias-controlled multiplex PCR. Under the source paper's analysis protocol: The number of nucleated cells in each sample was estimated from the amplification of reference gene primers within the assay. To quantify the absolute abundance of each unique TCRbeta CDR3 rearrangement, sequence reads were collapsed and filtered. For each sample, productive Simpson clonality was calculated as the square root of Simpson's diversity index over productive rearrangements. As stored in TCRdb, this immuneACCESS dataset retains in-frame rearrangements with V and J assigned. A fraction of the clones does not appear; measured against another copy, unresolved V genes explain less than half of the discrepancy, and the remainder lacks a known reason. The V and J calls and the clone size are those of that table, but D and trimming were determined from the DNA. A total of about 36,000 clones appear in this sample, 70% to 80% of them only once. Of the sample, approximately 1.9% is held by the ten largest clones.

The collaborating institutions used their own protocols to collect whole blood in K2EDTA tubes. For TCRbeta analysis, collaborators shipped samples in one of three forms: frozen whole blood, isolated PBMCs, or DNA extracted from either of those sample types. Details on this clone: The clone's antigen remains unknown. The sample holds no much larger clone one base away, and base qualities are not on file.

The sequence came from a man aged 55 to 70 with active COVID-19. Material for sequencing was peripheral blood. This receptor chain uses TRBV14 and TRBJ1-5; 9 bases in the junction line up with TRBD1. In nucleotides, the sequence is TGTGCCAGCAGTCGGGACAGGGAGCGAAAGCCCCAGCATTTT. Translated, it gives CASSRDRERKPQHF.